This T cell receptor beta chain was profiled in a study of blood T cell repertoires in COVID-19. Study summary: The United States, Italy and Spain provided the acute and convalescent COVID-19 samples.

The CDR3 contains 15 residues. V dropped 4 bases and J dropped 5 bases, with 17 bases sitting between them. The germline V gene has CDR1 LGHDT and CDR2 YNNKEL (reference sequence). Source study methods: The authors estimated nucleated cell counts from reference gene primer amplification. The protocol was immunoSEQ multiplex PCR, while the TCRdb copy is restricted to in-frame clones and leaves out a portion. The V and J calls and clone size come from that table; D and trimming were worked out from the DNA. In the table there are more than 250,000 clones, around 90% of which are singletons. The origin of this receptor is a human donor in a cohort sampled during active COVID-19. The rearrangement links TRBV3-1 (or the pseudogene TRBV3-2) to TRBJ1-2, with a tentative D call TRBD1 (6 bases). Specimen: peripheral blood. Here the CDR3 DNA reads TGTGCCAGCAGCCCCGGGGCCGAAGGGGGTTATGGCTACACCTTC. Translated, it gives CASSPGAEGGYGYTF.